Given below is one T cell receptor (beta chain) in context. The target antigen is unknown. The sample comes from a study of T cells in Graves' hyperthyroidism and ophthalmopathy. What was amplified from RNA transcripts were TCR beta CDR3 regions. In the first-round RT-PCR of the TCR CDR3, the HTBI primer set was used. Each CDR3 protein gets one entry after TCRdb re-called the multiplex PCR reads with MiXCR. Among approximately 640,000 distinct CDR3 sequences listed, 45% were seen once. Whole-study findings and limits: Prediction of ophthalmopathy progression came a median roughly 6.4 months pre-onset. Ophthalmopathy was separated from stable hyperthyroidism by a 13 V-J model. Blood also contained most expanded thyroid clonotypes above 0.001.

CDR1 is SGHVS and CDR2 is FQNEAQ in the germline V gene. The CDR3 consists of 13 residues. The TCR sequence derives from an adult man with Graves' disease, either hyperthyroidism or ophthalmopathy (not recorded which). Sequencing was performed on peripheral blood or thyroid tissue (not recorded which). This chain joins TRBV7-8 and TRBJ2-7; unclear D gene. The J call may not be correct, given that the DNA end is closer to TRBJ2-5. The CDR3 sequence is CASSLGVMETQYF. DNA for the CDR3: TGTGCCAGCAGCTTAGGGGTGATGGAGACCCAGTACTTC.